This record concerns one T cell receptor (beta chain) sequence. The V end was cut by 2 bases, the J end by 1 base, with 8 bases between. The CDR3 consists of 14 residues. CDR1 SGHTA and CDR2 FQGNSA come from the germline V gene. The data were obtained in a study of cytomegalovirus exposure and HLA in healthy donors. The primer mix had 60 Vbeta and 13 Jbeta primers. TCRdb keeps only in-frame clones here, not all; method: immunoSEQ multiplex PCR. Of approximately 200,000 clones listed, 75% to 80% are singletons. The sequence was collected from a woman in her twenties or thirties in good health and CMV-seropositive. Sequences were obtained from PBMCs. This chain uses TRBV7-2 with TRBJ1-1; D is ambiguous. The CDR3 DNA follows: TGTGCCAGCAGCTTAAGTCGGAGGAACACTGAAGCTTTCTTT. Protein product: CASSLSRRNTEAFF.